The clone carrying this TCR beta chain was seen repeatedly, ten times or more. This sample is drawn from a study of early T cells in non-severe SARS-CoV-2 infection. cDNA molecules, individually, were tagged with unique molecular identifiers. TCRdb passed the 5' RACE reads through MiXCR, listing each CDR3 protein once. The profile shows tens of thousands of distinct CDR3 sequences, about 10% of them singletons. CDR1 SGHKS and CDR2 YYEKEE come from the germline V gene (reference sequence). The CDR3 is 15 residues long. Trimming took 2 bases from V and 0 from J, leaving 9 bases between them. The material sequenced was whole blood. The chain recombines TRBV5-5 with TRBJ1-3; D is ambiguous. This receptor was taken from an adult who was a healthcare worker with PCR-confirmed SARS-CoV-2 infection or an uninfected control (not recorded which). This chain's CDR3 is CASSFLGLSGNTIYF. The CDR3 DNA reads TGTGCCAGCAGCTTCTTAGGGCTCTCTGGAAACACCATATATTTT.